Here is one T cell receptor beta chain with its context. The sample originates from a study of control samples from healthy donors and cancer patients. V was pared by 2 bases and J by 7 bases, with 9 bases between. Germline assignment: CDR1 MDHEN and CDR2 SYDVKM. The CDR3 runs to 12 residues. Clones were sequenced by immunoSEQ multiplex PCR, and TCRdb holds only the in-frame ones, with some missing. The sample carries 45,000 to 60,000 clones, about nine tenths recorded once. V and J are TRBV28 and TRBJ2-7; unclear D gene. This TCR came from a man aged 55 to 69 with head and neck cancer. The material sequenced was PBMCs. The CDR3 coding sequence is TGTGCCAGCAGTTTAATTGGGTTAGAGCAGTACTTC. As protein: CASSLIGLEQYF.